The TCR beta chain described here comes from a study of cytomegalovirus exposure and HLA in healthy donors. General study results and limits: It was around 160 TCR beta chains that were listed as cytomegalovirus-associated. A few of the chains that were CMV-associated were confirmed in vitro to be specific for CMV antigens.

Germline V gene data show CDR1 as SGHTA and CDR2 as FQGNSA. This CDR3 contains 15 residues. Trimming took off 5 bases at V and 6 bases at J, with 19 bases between the two ends. PCR amplification relied on 60 Vbeta primers (plus 13 Jbeta primers). In the original processing: Counted up in a later analysis, unique TCR beta chains came to some 82 million, with around 9.9 million shared. Assay used: immunoSEQ multiplex PCR; TCRdb lists only in-frame clones, some missing. The V and J calls and clone size are taken from that table; D and trimming were inferred from the DNA. The data contain 100,000 to 150,000 clones, around 75% of them singletons. To note about this clone: Its antigen is as yet unknown.

This clonotype originated in a woman aged 45-65 years in good health and CMV-seronegative. The source material was PBMCs. The V call is TRBV7-2, the J call TRBJ2-5; TRBD1 might be the D (6 bases). Here the CDR3 reads CASSHSSPQGKTQYF. CDR3 coding DNA: TGTGCCAGCAGCCACTCCTCTCCGCAGGGGAAGACCCAGTACTTC.